The 25 T cell receptor beta chains below were found in one sample sequenced in a study of T-cell reconstitution after alpha-beta-depleted transplantation in children. TCRbeta library preparation incorporated unique molecular identifiers. TCRdb reprocessed the PCR reads with MiXCR, giving one entry per CDR3 protein. The sample carries approximately 99,000 distinct CDR3 sequences, approximately 6.4% recorded once. This specimen was PBMCs, mostly from graft donor cells, taken 360 days after TCRalphabeta/CD19-depleted stem cell transplant. The source is a male patient between 2 and 10 years old who had a stem cell transplant for acute lymphoblastic leukemia, so the T cells may come from the graft donor.

The chain couples TRBV28 to TRBJ1-5, with D unclear. Per germline, CDR1 MDHEN and CDR2 SYDVKM. Trimming took 5 bases from V and 9 from J, leaving 8 bases between them. The CDR3 contains 11 residues. CDR3 nucleotides: TGTGCCAGCAGTGCGGGGTGGCCCCAGCATTTT. Residues: CASSAGWPQHF. The entire variable domain, with the rest obtained from reference TRBV28 and TRBJ1-5, is as follows: DVKVTQSSRYLVKRTGEKVFLECVQDMDHENMFWYRQDPGLGLRLIYFSYDVKMKEKGDIPEGYSVSREKKERFSLILESASTNQTSMYLCASSAGWPQHFGDGTRLSIL.

There are a few counts of this clonotype. The chain has TRBV9 and TRBJ2-7; the match to TRBD2 covers 7 bases. This CDR3 spans 16 amino acids. Germline trimming cut 0 bases from V and 0 bases from J; bases unmatched to any gene: 6. Germline V gives CDR1 SGDLS, CDR2 YYNGEE. The CDR3 DNA sequence: TGTGCCAGCAGCGTAGGTGGGGAGGGTAGCTCCTACGAGCAGTACTTC. It translates to CASSVGGEGSSYEQYF.

A note on this clonotype: An end of the junction does not agree with germline; a read error may underlie this. The V call is TRBV7-3, the J call TRBJ1-2; D might be TRBD1 (5 bases). The CDR3 runs to 9 residues. Germline assignment: CDR1 SGHTA and CDR2 FQGTGA. CDR3 sequence: CASSSGRIF. In DNA, the CDR3 is TGTGCCAGCAGCTCGGGACGGATTTTC.

As for this clonotype: It may be a read error: a sequence one base away is much more abundant. This chain connects TRBV3-1 to TRBJ1-2; D unclear. Germline loops: CDR1 LGHDT, CDR2 YNNKEL (reference sequence). CDR3 length: 12 residues. CDR3 sequence (DNA): TGTGCCAGCAGCCAAGCCCAGAACGGCTGCACCTTC. Translating it yields CASSQAQNGCTF. The complete variable domain, with remaining parts taken from reference TRBV3-1 and TRBJ1-2, reads DTAVSQTPKYLVTQMGNDKSIKCEQNLGHDTMYWYKQDSKKFLKIMFSYNNKELIINETVPNRFSPKSPDKAHLNLHINSLELGDSAVYFCASSQAQNGCTFGSGTRLTVV.

V is TRBV5-8 and J is TRBJ2-7, with 8 bases identical to TRBD2. V shed 4 bases and J 7 bases; nucleotides not matched to a gene: 7. The germline V gene has CDR1 SGHTS and CDR2 YDEGEE. This CDR3 has 13 residues. CDR3 residues: CASSLGGGMEQYF. The CDR3 coding sequence is TGTGCCAGCAGCCTCGGGGGGGGGATGGAGCAGTACTTC.

This clonotype was counted between two and nine times. The chain couples TRBV7-2 to TRBJ2-3; a possible D gene is TRBD2 (5 bases). The CDR3 runs 15 residues. Trimming pared 5 bases from V and 1 base from J, leaving 13 bases between. Germline V CDR1 and CDR2: SGHTA, FQGNSA. CDR3 protein: CASSRAVARTDTQYF. In DNA, the CDR3 is TGTGCCAGCAGCAGAGCGGTGGCGCGCACAGATACGCAGTATTTT.

This clonotype was detected a few times. V and J are TRBV6-2 or TRBV6-3 and TRBJ1-4, with 11 bases lining up with TRBD1. After removal of 7 bases from V and 3 bases from J, the junction contained 13 bases not matched to a gene. The germline CDR1 and CDR2 sequences are MNHEY and SVGEGT. This CDR3 is built from 18 residues. CDR3 DNA sequence: TGTGCCAGCACTTCGCGGCGGACAGGGGGCCCCGCTAATGAAAAACTGTTTTTT. Its protein product is CASTSRRTGGPANEKLFF.

This clonotype was picked up many times. The chain carries TRBV5-1 and TRBJ1-1, with no clear D. Trimming left V 3 bases short and J 4 bases short, with 4 bases between. Germline V lookup: CDR1 SGHRS, CDR2 YFSETQ. This CDR3 spans 11 amino acids. The DNA of the CDR3 is TGCGCCAGCAGCTCTCCCACTGAAGCTTTCTTT. It translates to CASSSPTEAFF.

This clonotype has a handful of counts. This chain links TRBV19 with TRBJ1-1; no reliable D call. The CDR3 runs 13 residues. Trimming stripped 3 bases from V and 1 base from J, with 6 bases between. Germline assignment: CDR1 LNHDA and CDR2 SQIVND (reference sequence). CDR3 sequence reads: CASSMGANTEAFF. The CDR3 DNA reads TGTGCCAGTAGTATGGGCGCGAACACTGAAGCTTTCTTT.

This clonotype has a count of ten or more. The chain carries TRBV20-1 and TRBJ2-5; tentative D call: TRBD2 (5 bases). V shed 6 bases and J shed 8 bases, with 16 bases lying between them. CDR3 size: 12 residues. Germline values: CDR1 DFQATT, CDR2 SNEGSKA (reference sequence). The CDR3 DNA reads as TGCAGTGCCAATACCGGTGGAGGAACCCAGTACTTC. It encodes CSANTGGGTQYF.

Only a few counts were recorded for this clonotype. V gene TRBV4-1 combines with J gene TRBJ2-7; D might be TRBD1 (6 bases). V was trimmed by 1 base and J by 7 bases, leaving 14 bases between them. The CDR3 is made up of 14 amino acids. Germline V CDR1 and CDR2: MGHRA, YSYEKL. CDR3 residues: CASSQARGRTEQYF. Written as DNA, the CDR3 is TGCGCCAGCAGCCAAGCCAGGGGCCGCACTGAGCAGTACTTC.

A note on this clonotype: Since no conserved phenylalanine or tryptophan closes the CDR3, a read error is the likely cause. This rearrangement joins TRBV4-3 to TRBJ2-7; D is perhaps TRBD2 (6 bases). The V and J ends lost 0 bases and 2 bases respectively, with 14 bases between them. This CDR3 region has 16 residues. Germline CDR1 and CDR2: LGHNA and YSLEER. The CDR3 loop is CASSQDIREWAYEQYS. The CDR3 region has the DNA TGCGCCAGCAGCCAAGATATCCGGGAGTGGGCCTACGAGCAGTACTCC.

The chain is built from TRBV7-8 and TRBJ2-3, with TRBD2 matching over 13 bases. The CDR3 spans 16 residues. Germline CDR1 and CDR2: SGHVS and FQNEAQ. J lost 5 bases, V lost 4 bases, and 6 bases had no gene match. The CDR3 here is CASSSGLAGSGDTQYF. In nucleotides, the CDR3 is TGTGCCAGCAGCTCGGGACTAGCGGGATCTGGAGATACGCAGTATTTT.

This rearrangement joins TRBV5-1 to TRBJ2-2; D is perhaps TRBD2 (5 bases). Per germline, CDR1 SGHRS and CDR2 YFSETQ. The CDR3 is made up of 14 amino acids. V gave up 4 bases and J gave up 7 bases, with 14 bases separating them. The CDR3 DNA is TGCGCCAGCAGCCTCAAGGGCCGGGGCGGGGAGCTGTTTTTT. It specifies CASSLKGRGGELFF.

This clonotype came up many times. The chain is built from TRBV4-3 and TRBJ2-1; 7 nucleotides agree with TRBD2. This CDR3 contains 19 residues. CDR1 LGHNA and CDR2 YSLEER come from the germline V gene. V dropped 1 base and J dropped 0; count of bases not matched to a gene: 12. The CDR3 sequence: CASSQGGPGRGISYNEQFF. The CDR3 DNA reads TGCGCCAGCAGCCAAGGGGGTCCCGGGCGGGGGATCTCCTACAATGAGCAGTTCTTC.

This clonotype has a handful of counts. V usage is TRBV2 and J usage is TRBJ1-2; 11 bases fit TRBD1. The CDR3 has 13 amino acids. V lost 6 bases, J lost 7 bases, and 4 bases stayed unmatched. Germline CDR1 reads SNHLY; CDR2 reads FYNNEI. The CDR3 DNA is TGTGCCAGCAGAAGGACAGGGGGCAGTGGCTACACCTTC. Protein: CASRRTGGSGYTF.

The sample holds many counts of this clonotype. This rearrangement joins TRBV28 to TRBJ2-1; D gene ambiguous. The germline CDR1 and CDR2 sequences are MDHEN and SYDVKM. This CDR3 region has 13 residues. Trimming shortened V by 7 bases and J by 5 bases, and 12 bases separated the two germline ends. The CDR3 here is CASTYDGDNEQFF. The CDR3 coding sequence is TGTGCCAGCACCTACGACGGTGACAATGAGCAGTTCTTC.

This clonotype has ten or more counts. The chain carries TRBV24-1 and TRBJ2-1; D might be TRBD1 (7 bases). Germline V gives CDR1 KGHDR, CDR2 SFDVKD. CDR3 length: 12 amino acids. The ends were cut back, 9 bases at V and 10 bases at J, with 15 bases in the middle. This chain's CDR3 is CATQGQTREQFF. The CDR3 nucleotides read TGTGCCACCCAGGGACAGACTAGGGAGCAGTTCTTC.

This clonotype has at least ten counts. The chain links TRBV12-3 or TRBV12-4 to TRBJ1-1; TRBD1 is a possible D gene (5 bases). The V and J ends lost 2 bases and 5 bases respectively, with 9 bases between them. CDR3 length: 13 amino acids. The CDR3 DNA follows: TGTGCCAGCAGTTTAAGCAGGGTTACTGAAGCTTTCTTT. Translated, it gives CASSLSRVTEAFF.

The CDR3 protein is CASSFGNYEQYF. CDR3 DNA sequence: TGTGCCAGCAGCTTCGGGAACTACGAGCAGTACTTC. V usage is TRBV5-6 and J usage is TRBJ2-7; TRBD2 is a possible D gene (5 bases). Trimming took off 2 bases at V and 3 bases at J, with 6 bases between the two ends. Germline loops: CDR1 SGHDT, CDR2 YYEEEE. There are 12 residues in the CDR3.

This clonotype was detected only a few times. The J gene is TRBJ1-5, the V gene TRBV10-2; no reliable D call. Germline loops: CDR1 WSHSY, CDR2 SAAADI. Trimming stripped 4 bases from V and 4 bases from J, with 11 bases between. The CDR3 sequence is 14 residues long. The CDR3 DNA is TGCGCCAGCAGTGGGGAGACAAGTAATCAGCCCCAGCATTTT. Amino acid sequence: CASSGETSNQPQHF.

This clonotype was seen many times. The chain joins TRBV28 to TRBJ2-1; 9 nucleotides match TRBD1. Looked up from germline, CDR1 is MDHEN and CDR2 is SYDVKM. The CDR3 sequence is 15 residues long. V lost 7 bases and J lost 9; bases outside the gene matches: 13. The CDR3 DNA reads TGTGCCAGCATTATGCTGACAGGGGGATGGGTTGAGCAGTTCTTC. Translated: CASIMLTGGWVEQFF.

This clonotype came up many times. The chain carries TRBV4-3 and TRBJ1-5; D call uncertain. Trimming cost V 0 bases and J 5 bases, with 11 bases left between them. Looked up from germline, CDR1 is LGHNA and CDR2 is YSLEER. The CDR3 runs to 15 residues. Here the CDR3 reads CASSQDVAPYQPQHF. The CDR3 nucleotides are TGCGCCAGCAGCCAAGATGTGGCACCCTATCAGCCCCAGCATTTT.

The CDR3 DNA sequence: TGCGCCAGCAGCCCGCCGGGGGCTATTGGGGCCAACGTCCTGACTTTC. It specifies CASSPPGAIGANVLTF. The genes are TRBV4-3 and TRBJ2-6; perhaps D is TRBD1 or TRBD2 (6 bases each). V was clipped by 4 bases and J by 3 bases, with 13 bases between them. Germline lookup yields CDR1 LGHNA and CDR2 YSLEER. This CDR3 region has 16 residues.

Ten or more counts support this clonotype. V gene TRBV2 combines with J gene TRBJ2-2, with 9 bases lining up with TRBD1. Germline lookup yields CDR1 SNHLY and CDR2 FYNNEI. CDR3 length: 14 amino acids. With V trimmed by 7 bases and J by 5 bases, 5 bases remained unmatched. Here the CDR3 reads CASKVGQGTGELFF. The DNA for the CDR3 is TGTGCCAGCAAGGTCGGACAGGGGACCGGGGAGCTGTTTTTT.